This T cell receptor (beta chain) was sequenced for a study of blood T cell repertoires in COVID-19. As for the study in general: Both acute and convalescent COVID-19 samples were obtained from the United States, Italy and Spain. The analysed material was cDNA or gDNA that came from T cells, B-cell-depleted T cells, or PBMCs.

The germline gives CDR1 SGHRS, CDR2 YFSETQ. CDR3 length: 16 amino acids. V lost 2 bases and J lost 0, with 12 bases in between. Patients at the Seattle site were enrolled during active infection and followed longitudinally. In the study's own analysis: The authors estimated nucleated cell counts from reference gene primer amplification. TCRdb's table, derived via immunoSEQ multiplex PCR, lists solely in-frame clones and lacks some. From that table come the V and J calls and clone size; the DNA was used to work out D and trimming. The sample carries around 470,000 clones, roughly 87% recorded once. The chain uses TRBV5-1 and TRBJ2-4; maybe TRBD1 (6 bases). The TCR was taken from a man in his late teens or twenties with COVID-19, enrolled during active disease. The specimen sequenced was peripheral blood. CDR3 region: CASSLEQGRAKNIQYF. Here the CDR3 DNA reads TGCGCCAGCAGCTTAGAACAGGGAAGAGCCAAAAACATTCAGTACTTC.